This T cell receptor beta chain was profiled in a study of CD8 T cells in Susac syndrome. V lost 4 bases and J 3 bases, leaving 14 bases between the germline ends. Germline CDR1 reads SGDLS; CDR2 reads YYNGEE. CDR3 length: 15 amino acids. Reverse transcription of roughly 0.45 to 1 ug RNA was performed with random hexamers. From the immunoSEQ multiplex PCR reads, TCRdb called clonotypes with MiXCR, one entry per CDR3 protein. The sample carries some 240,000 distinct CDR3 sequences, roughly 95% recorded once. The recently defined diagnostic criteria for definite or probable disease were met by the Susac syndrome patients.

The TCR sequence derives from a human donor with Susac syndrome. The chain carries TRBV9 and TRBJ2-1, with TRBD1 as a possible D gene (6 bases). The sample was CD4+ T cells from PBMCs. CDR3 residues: CASSTDRSFYNEQFF. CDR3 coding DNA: TGTGCCAGCAGCACCGACAGGAGTTTCTACAATGAGCAGTTCTTC.